Here is one T cell receptor (beta chain) with its context. Its antigen is unidentified. This entry comes from a study of OX40 agonist ivuxolimab in advanced cancers. Background on the study: Dose-escalation patients had hepatocellular carcinoma, melanoma, renal cell or head and neck cancer. Partial responses were recorded for three patients, including one with hepatocellular carcinoma and two with cutaneous melanoma. Study-level results: CD4+ and CD8+ blood T cells expanded clonally by week 6 at 0.1 to 3.0 mg/kg.

Exclusion of a patient followed from autoimmune disease history or systemic immunosuppression. CDR3 length equals 14 residues. The V end was cut by 6 bases, the J end by 0 bases, with 11 bases between. Germline V gene data show CDR1 as SNHLY and CDR2 as FYNNEI. Sequencing used immunoSEQ multiplex PCR; TCRdb keeps in-frame clones, though not all of them. The data hold 50,000 to 65,000 clones, with about 83% observed a single time. The chain carries TRBV2 and TRBJ1-2; D call uncertain. The input for sequencing was CD4+ or CD8+ T cells sorted from blood, taken in a trial of the OX40 agonist ivuxolimab. This sequence originates from an adult with an advanced solid tumor such as melanoma, head and neck, liver or kidney cancer. Written as DNA, the CDR3 is TGTGCCAGCAGCGGACGCATCTCTAACTATGGCTACACCTTC. Translating gives CASSGRISNYGYTF.